The clone carrying this T cell receptor beta chain is medium-sized (0.01 to 0.1%) in the sample. V lost 4 bases and J lost 5, with 21 bases in between. CDR1 is SGHRS and CDR2 is YFSETQ in the germline V gene. The CDR3 is 16 residues long. The time point: sample taken at primary tumor resection. Unsorted whole RNA samples from tumor, nontumor lung or frozen PBMC were sequenced. The data belong to a study of spatial heterogeneity in lung cancer. Overall study: Fewer alpha-chain than beta-chain sequences were consistently detected.

Single TCR cDNA molecules each had their own unique molecular identifier. Each CDR3 protein is one row after TCRdb ran MiXCR on the 5' RACE reads. The sample yields roughly 5,400 distinct CDR3 sequences, 3.9% seen once. The clonotype was recovered from a male donor with early-stage non-small cell lung cancer. The chain uses TRBV5-1 and TRBJ2-5, with D perhaps matching TRBD1 (5 bases). The material sequenced was normal lung tissue next to the tumor, taken at surgery. The CDR3 loop is CASSPVIGAGMETQYF. The CDR3 nucleotides are TGCGCCAGCAGCCCGGTTATTGGGGCAGGGATGGAGACCCAGTACTTC.